Following are 12 T cell receptor beta chains from one sample sequenced in a study of T-cell reconstitution after alpha-beta-depleted transplantation in children. Unique molecular identifiers were used in preparing the TCRbeta library. TCRdb independently ran MiXCR on the PCR reads; one entry per CDR3 protein. The table includes around 670,000 distinct CDR3 sequences, roughly 14% detected once. The input for sequencing was PBMCs, taken before TCRalphabeta/CD19-depleted stem cell transplant. These receptors originate from a girl aged 2 to 9 with congenital amegakaryocytic thrombocytopenia, due to receive a stem cell transplant.

The table lists this clonotype with many counts. V is TRBV20-1 and J is TRBJ1-5; 8 bases fit TRBD1. This CDR3 comprises 14 residues. Losses at the gene ends were 5 bases for V and 3 bases for J; bases not matched to a gene: 6. CDR1 DFQATT and CDR2 SNEGSKA come from the germline V gene (reference sequence). The CDR3 nucleotides read TGCAGTGCTTCCCCGGGACAGGTCAATCAGCCCCAGCATTTT. It yields the protein CSASPGQVNQPQHF.

There are many counts of this clonotype. The rearrangement joins TRBV10-3 to TRBJ2-7; 8 nucleotides line up with TRBD2. Germline lookup yields CDR1 ENHRY and CDR2 SYGVKD. With 2 bases clipped from V and 7 bases from J, the junction kept 10 bases outside the gene matches. This CDR3 contains 15 residues. The CDR3 nucleotides are TGTGCCATCAGTGAGGCGGGGGGCAAAAGGGGGGAGCAGTACTTC. Its translation is CAISEAGGKRGEQYF.

V and J are TRBV7-2 and TRBJ1-1; D is possibly TRBD1 (5 bases). Trimming took off 5 bases at V and 1 base at J, with 14 bases between the two ends. The germline V gene has CDR1 SGHTA and CDR2 FQGNSA. This CDR3 region has 15 residues. CDR3 residues: CASSPKTGGNTEAFF. CDR3 bases: TGTGCCAGCAGCCCTAAAACAGGAGGGAACACTGAAGCTTTCTTT.

This clonotype was recorded at least ten times. The J gene is TRBJ2-5, the V gene TRBV12-3 or TRBV12-4; D gene ambiguous. V was cut by 2 bases and J by 2 bases, with 9 bases left in between. The CDR3 is 14 amino acids. The chain's CDR3 is CASSLRAKQETQYF. For the CDR3, the DNA is TGTGCCAGCAGTTTAAGGGCCAAGCAAGAGACCCAGTACTTC.

The V gene is TRBV30, the J gene TRBJ1-5; no clear D gene. Germline V CDR1 and CDR2: GTSNPN, SVGIG (reference sequence). The V gene lost 3 bases and the J gene lost 4 bases, with 10 bases spanning the gap. The CDR3 runs to 13 residues. Written as DNA, the CDR3 is TGTGCCTGGAGCGGGTCTTATAATCAGCCCCAGCATTTT. Protein product: CAWSGSYNQPQHF.

This CDR3 is CASRSPGETQYF. The CDR3 DNA reads as TGTGCCAGCAGATCCCCGGGGGAGACCCAGTACTTC. The chain links TRBV28 to TRBJ2-5; tentatively, D is TRBD2 (5 bases). This CDR3 comprises 12 residues. CDR1 MDHEN and CDR2 SYDVKM come from the germline V gene. Trimming took 6 bases from V and 5 from J, leaving 10 bases between them.

This clonotype occurred many times. The chain is built from TRBV29-1 and TRBJ2-7; 8 nucleotides match TRBD2. The ends lost 0 bases at V and 6 bases at J; junction bases unmatched: 10. This CDR3 spans 15 amino acids. Looked up from germline, CDR1 is SQVTM and CDR2 is ANQGSEA. DNA of the CDR3: TGCAGCGTTGAAGATCCGGGACTAGTGGGCTCCGAGCAGTACTTC. Translated: CSVEDPGLVGSEQYF.

This sequence joins TRBV5-4 and TRBJ2-1, with 7 bases that match TRBD1. Germline V CDR1 and CDR2: SGHNT, YYREEE (reference sequence). There are 15 residues in the CDR3. V lost 0 bases, J lost 7 bases, and 7 bases stayed unmatched. The CDR3: CASSLVGGARNEQFF. The CDR3 bases are TGTGCCAGCAGCTTGGTAGGGGGCGCGAGGAATGAGCAGTTCTTC. Variable domain in full (rest from reference TRBV5-4 and TRBJ2-1): ETGVTQSPTHLIKTRGQQVTLRCSSQSGHNTVSWYQQALGQGPQFIFQYYREEENGRGNFPPRFSGLQFPNYSSELNVNALELDDSALYLCASSLVGGARNEQFFGPGTRLTVL.

At least ten counts were recorded for this clonotype. The genes are TRBV12-3 or TRBV12-4 and TRBJ2-2; D gene unclear. This CDR3 is 18 amino acids long. V lost 5 bases, J lost 1 base, and 20 bases lay in between. CDR3 coding DNA: TGTGCCAGCAGTCCCGCGTTTAGAGGCAAGCGGAACACCGGGGAGCTGTTTTTT. It codes for CASSPAFRGKRNTGELFF.

This clonotype was found many times. The rearrangement links TRBV12-3 or TRBV12-4 to TRBJ2-7; D is perhaps TRBD2 (5 bases). Trimming removed 5 bases at V and 1 base at J, with 15 bases between. This CDR3 has 15 amino acids. The CDR3, as DNA: TGTGCCAGCAGTACGTGGGAGTCCCGATCCTACGAGCAGTACTTC. This gives the protein CASSTWESRSYEQYF.

This clonotype was counted between two and nine times. The genes are TRBV18 and TRBJ2-6; tentatively, D is TRBD1 (6 bases). The CDR3 has 16 residues. Between the trimmed V and J ends, which lost 1 base and 1 base, there was a span of 8 bases. Germline assignment: CDR1 KGHSH and CDR2 LQKENI. The CDR3 loop reads CASSPRDISGANVLTF. The CDR3 DNA follows: TGTGCCAGCTCACCACGGGACATTTCTGGGGCCAACGTCCTGACTTTC.

This clonotype was detected many times. V is TRBV7-9 and J is TRBJ2-1; TRBD2 matches at 7 bases. V gave up 5 bases and J gave up 5 bases; unmatched junction bases: 6. CDR1 and CDR2 from the germline V gene are SEHNR and FQNEAQ (reference sequence). This CDR3 region has 14 residues. The CDR3 DNA follows: TGTGCCAGCAGCCGCAAACTAGCGAACAATGAGCAGTTCTTC. It translates to CASSRKLANNEQFF.